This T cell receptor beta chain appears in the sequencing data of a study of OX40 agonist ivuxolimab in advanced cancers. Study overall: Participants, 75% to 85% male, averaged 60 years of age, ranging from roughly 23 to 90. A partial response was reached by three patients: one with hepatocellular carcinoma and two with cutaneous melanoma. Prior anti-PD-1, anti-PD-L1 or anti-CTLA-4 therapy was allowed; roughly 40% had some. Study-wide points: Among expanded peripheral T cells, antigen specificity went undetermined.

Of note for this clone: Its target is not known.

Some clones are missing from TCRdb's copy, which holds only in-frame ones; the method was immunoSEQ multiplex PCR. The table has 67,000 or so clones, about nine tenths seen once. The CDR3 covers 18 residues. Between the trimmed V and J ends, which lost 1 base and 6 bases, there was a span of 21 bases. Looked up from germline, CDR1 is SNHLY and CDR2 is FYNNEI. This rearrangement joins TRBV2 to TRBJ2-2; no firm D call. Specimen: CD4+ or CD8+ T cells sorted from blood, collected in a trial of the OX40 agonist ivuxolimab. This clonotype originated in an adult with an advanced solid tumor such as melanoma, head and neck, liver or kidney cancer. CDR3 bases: TGTGCCAGCAGTGAAGGCCCTGCCTACAAGCAAAGGGCCGGGGAGCTGTTTTTT. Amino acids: CASSEGPAYKQRAGELFF.